This T cell receptor (beta chain) was recorded in a study of OX40 agonist ivuxolimab in advanced cancers. Regarding the study in general: Ivuxolimab was an agonistic, fully human IgG2 monoclonal antibody directed against OX40 (CD134), a costimulatory receptor. Patients were allowed to have had prior anti-PD-1, anti-PD-L1 or anti-CTLA-4 therapy, and roughly 40% of the dose-escalation patients had been treated with checkpoint inhibitors. Partial responses occurred in three dose-escalation patients, of whom one had hepatocellular carcinoma and two had cutaneous melanoma. The monotherapy dose-escalation portion (N ≈ 52 patients) of the phase I ivuxolimab trial is reported in the paper. In the dose-escalation cohort, more than 75% of patients were male, and the mean age was roughly 60 years, with a range of roughly 20 to 80. Of the approximately 50 dose-escalation patients, hepatocellular carcinoma was present in 19, melanoma in around 15, renal cell carcinoma in 9 and head and neck cancer in 9. Intravenous ivuxolimab was administered to patients every 2 weeks at six dose levels: 0.01, 0.1, 0.3, 1.5, 3 and 10 mg/kg. Peripheral TCRbeta sequencing aimed to test whether ivuxolimab altered TCR sequence diversity and caused clonal T-cell expansion.

To sequence the TCRbeta CDR3 region, genomic DNA was isolated from the sorted cells. TCRbeta CDR3 regions were sequenced using the immunoSEQ Assay. The immuneACCESS repertoire file appears here via TCRdb, limited to in-frame rearrangements. These files lack a portion of the clones; in checked studies, under half of the deficit traces to unresolved V genes, and the cause of the others is not known. In all, the sample holds around 100,000 clones, and 95% to 97% of those were seen once. The ten largest make up around 2% of the sample. CDR1 and CDR2, looked up from the germline V gene, are MDHEN and SYDVKM. Including cysteine and phenylalanine, the CDR3 has 15 amino acids. This entry keeps only the CDR3 DNA: 45 bases, framed from base 1. V and J are trimmed by 8 bases and 5 bases, and the gene matches miss 8 bases of the junction. The trial excluded patients who had a history of autoimmune disease or who were on systemic immunosuppression. Peripheral blood for TCR sequencing was collected from all dose cohorts at baseline, on cycle 4 day 1, and on cycle 7 day 1. The samples were taken from a phase I, first-in-human, multicenter, open-label dose-escalation trial of ivuxolimab. Adults with locally advanced or metastatic melanoma, renal cell, hepatocellular, or head and neck squamous cell carcinoma were enrolled in the trial. Before TCR sequencing, CD4+ T cells and CD8+ T cells were sorted from peripheral blood as separate populations.

Points the paper makes about the study in general: After ivuxolimab, more expanded clones were found on average in CD8+ T cells than in CD4+ T cells. Low levels of normalized T-cell clonal expansion were also seen in some patients who did not respond. At doses of 0.1 to 3.0 mg/kg, clonal expansion of both CD4+ and CD8+ blood T cells was observed from baseline to week 6. In the 0.1-3.0 mg/kg groups, partial responders had among the lowest normalized peripheral clonal expansion, particularly in CD8+ T cells. The antigen specificity of the clonally expanded peripheral T cells was not determined.

Of note for this clone: The target of this receptor is not known. No clone much larger than this one lies a single base away; base qualities are absent.

The sequences come from CD4+ or CD8+ T cells sorted from blood, collected in a trial of the OX40 agonist ivuxolimab. The sequence derives from an adult with an advanced solid tumor such as melanoma, head and neck, liver or kidney cancer. This chain is built from TRBV28 and TRBJ1-6; 8 bases in the middle match TRBD1. The nucleotide sequence reads TGTGCCAGCTCCCTACACAGGGGGGATAATTCACCCCTCCACTTT. Its product reads: CASSLHRGDNSPLHF.